Listed here are 9 T cell receptor beta chains from one sample, sequenced in a study of T cells in Graves' hyperthyroidism and ophthalmopathy. Amplification of TCR beta CDR3 regions was performed using RNA transcripts as template. Using the HTBI primer set, a first-round RT-PCR was run on the TCR CDR3. Using its own MiXCR run on the multiplex PCR reads, TCRdb lists one record per CDR3 protein. The data show roughly 840,000 distinct CDR3 sequences, with roughly 40% seen just once and around 10% held by the top ten. Material for sequencing was blood. These receptors were taken from a man aged 18 to 29 with Graves' hyperthyroidism.

The V gene is TRBV7-9, the J gene TRBJ1-1; D is uncertain. This CDR3 region has 13 residues. Germline CDR1 and CDR2: SEHNR and FQNEAQ (reference sequence). Trimming took off 5 bases at V and 8 bases at J, with 15 bases between the two ends. CDR3 loop: CASSQDQNFEAFF. The CDR3, as DNA: TGTGCCAGCAGCCAAGATCAGAATTTCGAAGCTTTCTTT.

Note on this clonotype: The junction does not match germline at one end; this may be a read error. The chain carries TRBV9 and TRBJ1-4, with 7 bases lining up with TRBD1. The CDR3 covers 15 residues. The V gene's germline CDR1 is SGDLS and CDR2 YYNGEE. The CDR3 DNA follows: TGTGCCAGCAGCGTAGGGGACAGCAATAATGAAAACCTGTTTTTT. This gives the protein CASSVGDSNNENLFF.

The chain uses TRBV2 and TRBJ1-2, with TRBD1 as a possible D gene (5 bases). The ends were cut back, 5 bases at V and 1 base at J, with 20 bases in the middle. Germline V CDR1 and CDR2: SNHLY, FYNNEI. CDR3 length: 17 amino acids. The CDR3 loop reads CASSYSGGGEDNYGYTF. CDR3 coding DNA: TGTGCCAGCAGTTACTCGGGCGGGGGTGAGGATAACTATGGCTACACCTTC.

This clonotype was counted a few times. A much larger clonotype is one base distant, so this may be a read error. This sequence joins TRBV19 and TRBJ1-6, with TRBD1 matching 8 bases. J was trimmed by 9 bases and V by 5 bases; bases with no gene match: 9. CDR1 and CDR2 from the germline V gene are LNHDA and SQIVND (reference sequence). The CDR3 totals 15 residues. CDR3 amino acids: CASSAGTGRASPLHF. Written as DNA, the CDR3 is TGTGCCAGTAGTGCCGGGACAGGTCGTGCTTCACCCCTCCACTTT.

The V gene is TRBV2, the J gene TRBJ1-6; perhaps TRBD1 as D (5 bases). The CDR3 is 14 amino acids. Germline-derived CDR1 and CDR2 are SNHLY and FYNNEI. V lost 7 bases to trimming and J lost 5 bases, with 12 bases between them. CDR3: CASNRDWNNSPLHF. In DNA form, the CDR3 reads TGTGCCAGCAACCGGGACTGGAATAATTCACCCCTCCACTTT.

The chain recombines TRBV7-6 with TRBJ2-2; no clear D. Germline CDR1 reads SGHVS; CDR2 reads FNYEAQ. Trimming removed 4 bases at V and 2 bases at J, with 11 bases between. CDR3 length equals 15 residues. The CDR3 region has the DNA TGTGCCAGCAGCTCCCCTACAAGCAACACCGGGGAGCTGTTTTTT. It specifies CASSSPTSNTGELFF.

Details on this clonotype: This clone may be a read error of a much larger clone one base away. The chain combines TRBV19 with TRBJ1-3; D is perhaps TRBD1 (5 bases). CDR3 length: 12 amino acids. Looked up from germline, CDR1 is LNHDA and CDR2 is SQIVND (reference sequence). In DNA form, the CDR3 reads TGTGCCACCCGGGGCCTTGGAAACGCCATATATTTT. It yields the protein CATRGLGNAIYF.

This clonotype was observed at least ten times. The rearrangement joins TRBV9 to TRBJ1-1; D is perhaps TRBD1 (5 bases). CDR1 is SGDLS and CDR2 is YYNGEE in the germline V gene. The CDR3 contains 13 residues. V was clipped by 0 bases and J by 6 bases, with 9 bases between them. CDR3 residues: CASSVGAGAEAFF. CDR3 in DNA: TGTGCCAGCAGCGTAGGTGCGGGGGCTGAAGCTTTCTTT.

The chain couples TRBV5-4 to TRBJ1-5; D gene unclear. V dropped 0 bases and J dropped 7 bases, with 14 bases sitting between them. Germline V lookup: CDR1 SGHNT, CDR2 YYREEE (reference sequence). The CDR3 length is 15 residues. The CDR3 sequence is CASSLDGGGPQPQHF. CDR3 nucleotide sequence: TGTGCCAGCAGCTTGGACGGCGGAGGGCCCCAGCCCCAGCATTTT. Looking up the rest from reference TRBV5-4 and TRBJ1-5 gives the full variable domain: ETGVTQSPTHLIKTRGQQVTLRCSSQSGHNTVSWYQQALGQGPQFIFQYYREEENGRGNFPPRFSGLQFPNYSSELNVNALELDDSALYLCASSLDGGGPQPQHFGDGTRLSIL.